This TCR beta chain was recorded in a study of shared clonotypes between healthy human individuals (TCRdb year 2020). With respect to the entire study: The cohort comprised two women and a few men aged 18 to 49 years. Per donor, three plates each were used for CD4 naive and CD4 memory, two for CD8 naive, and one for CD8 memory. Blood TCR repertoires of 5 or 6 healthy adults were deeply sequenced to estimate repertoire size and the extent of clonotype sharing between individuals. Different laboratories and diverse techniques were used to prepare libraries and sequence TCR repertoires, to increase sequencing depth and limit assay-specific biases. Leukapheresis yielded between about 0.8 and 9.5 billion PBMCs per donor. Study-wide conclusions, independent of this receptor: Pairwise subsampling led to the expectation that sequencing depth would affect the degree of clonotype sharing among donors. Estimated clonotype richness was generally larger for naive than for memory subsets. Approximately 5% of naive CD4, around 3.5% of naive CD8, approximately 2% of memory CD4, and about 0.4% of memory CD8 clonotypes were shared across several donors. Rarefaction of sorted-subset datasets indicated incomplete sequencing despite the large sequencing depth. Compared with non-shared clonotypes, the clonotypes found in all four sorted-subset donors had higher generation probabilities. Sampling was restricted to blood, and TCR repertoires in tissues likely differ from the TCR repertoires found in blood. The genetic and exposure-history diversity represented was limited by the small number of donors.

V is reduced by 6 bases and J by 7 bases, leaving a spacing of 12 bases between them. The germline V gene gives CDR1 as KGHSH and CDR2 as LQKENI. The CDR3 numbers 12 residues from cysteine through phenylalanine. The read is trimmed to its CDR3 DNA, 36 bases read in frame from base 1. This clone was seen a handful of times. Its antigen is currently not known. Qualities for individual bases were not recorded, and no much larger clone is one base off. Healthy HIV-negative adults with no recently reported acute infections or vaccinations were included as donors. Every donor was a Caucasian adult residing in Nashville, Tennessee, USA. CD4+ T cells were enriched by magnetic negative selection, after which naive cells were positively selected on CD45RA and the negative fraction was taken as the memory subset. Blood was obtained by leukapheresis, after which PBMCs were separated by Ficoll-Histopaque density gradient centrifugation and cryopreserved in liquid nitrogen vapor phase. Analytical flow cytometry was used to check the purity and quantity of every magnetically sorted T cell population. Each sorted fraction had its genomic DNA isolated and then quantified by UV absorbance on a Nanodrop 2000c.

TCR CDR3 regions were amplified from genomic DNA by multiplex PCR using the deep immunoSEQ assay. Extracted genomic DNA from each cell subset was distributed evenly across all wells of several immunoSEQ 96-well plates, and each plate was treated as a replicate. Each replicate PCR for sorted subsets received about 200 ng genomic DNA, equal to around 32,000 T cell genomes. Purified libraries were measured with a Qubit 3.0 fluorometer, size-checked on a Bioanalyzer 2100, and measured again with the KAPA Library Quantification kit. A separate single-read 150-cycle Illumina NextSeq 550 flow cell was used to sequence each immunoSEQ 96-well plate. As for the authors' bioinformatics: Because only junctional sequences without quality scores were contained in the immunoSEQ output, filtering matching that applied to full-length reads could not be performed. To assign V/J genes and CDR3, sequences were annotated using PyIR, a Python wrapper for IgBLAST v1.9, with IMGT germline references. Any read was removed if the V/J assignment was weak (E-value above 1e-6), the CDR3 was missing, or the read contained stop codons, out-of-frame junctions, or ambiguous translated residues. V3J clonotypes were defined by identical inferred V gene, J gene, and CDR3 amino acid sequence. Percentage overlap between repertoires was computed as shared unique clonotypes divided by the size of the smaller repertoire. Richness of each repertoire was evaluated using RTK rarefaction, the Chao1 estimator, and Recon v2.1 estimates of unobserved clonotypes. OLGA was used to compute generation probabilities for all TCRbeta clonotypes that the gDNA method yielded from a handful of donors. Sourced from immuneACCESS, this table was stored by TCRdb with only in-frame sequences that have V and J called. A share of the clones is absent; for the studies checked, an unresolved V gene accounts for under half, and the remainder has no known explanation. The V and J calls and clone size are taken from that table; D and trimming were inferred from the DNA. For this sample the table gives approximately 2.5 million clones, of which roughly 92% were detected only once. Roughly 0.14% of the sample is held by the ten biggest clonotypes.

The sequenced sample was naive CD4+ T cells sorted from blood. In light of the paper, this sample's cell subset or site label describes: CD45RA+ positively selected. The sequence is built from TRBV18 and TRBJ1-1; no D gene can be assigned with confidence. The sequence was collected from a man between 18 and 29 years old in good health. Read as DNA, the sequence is TGTGCCAGCTCCACTGCGGCCAGTGAAGCTTTCTTT. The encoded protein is CASSTAASEAFF.